This TCR beta chain was found in a study of beta chain features in type 1 diabetes. What was sequenced were expressed TCRB transcripts, since all of the isolated RNA had been reverse transcribed. The table came from immunoSEQ multiplex PCR; TCRdb's copy has only in-frame clones and leaves some out. In the table there are 30,000 to 45,000 clones, 64% of which are singletons. Study observations and caveats: Compared with healthy donors, patients appeared to share more similar naive, central memory and regulatory TCRB repertoires. These data did not resolve whether HLA type affects TCRB rearrangement.

This clone came up once. Antigen specificity is unknown. Trimming pared 5 bases from V and 7 bases from J, leaving 20 bases between. The CDR3 is made up of 16 amino acids. Germline CDR1 and CDR2: SGHTA and FQGTGA. The source is a woman aged 25 to 39 in good health. The chain has TRBV7-3 and TRBJ1-4; tentatively, D is TRBD1 (6 bases). The sequenced sample consisted of Tregs from blood. CDR3 sequence reads: CASSLFTGTTGEKLFF. The CDR3 DNA reads as TGTGCCAGCAGCCTCTTTACAGGGACGACTGGTGAAAAACTGTTTTTT.